This T cell receptor (beta chain) was sequenced in a study of technical replicates of blood from a few donors (dated by TCRdb to about 2017). The CDR3 spans 14 residues, from the cysteine through the phenylalanine. Only the CDR3 DNA is retained, 42 bases long and in frame from the first base. V is cut by 10 bases and J by 4 bases, and the space between the germline ends is 19 bases. As encoded in the germline V gene, CDR1 is SNHLY while CDR2 is FYNNEI. As to this clone: Its antigen has not been determined. Base qualities are not at hand, and no much larger clone is one base apart.

The method was the immunoSEQ multiplex PCR assay. TCRdb obtained this table from immuneACCESS and retained in-frame rearrangements with V and J assigned. These tables miss some clones; where compared with another copy, unresolved V genes account for less than half of the shortfall, and the remainder is unexplained. Recorded for this sample are some 12,000 clones; roughly 92% of them occurred a single time. The ten most abundant clones make up roughly 8.5% of the sample. Sequenced: PBMCs. The receptor comes from a human donor in good health. The chain links TRBV2 with TRBJ1-2; a tentative D call is TRBD1 (6 bases match). The DNA sequence follows: TGTGCCACCGAGCGCGGGGGCCCTATCTATGGCTACACCTTC. Its translation is CATERGGPIYGYTF.